This T cell receptor beta chain appears in the sequencing data of a study of blood T cell repertoires in COVID-19 (dated by TCRdb to 2018 to 2020). About the study as a whole: Samples from collaborators originated in the United States, Italy and Spain and spanned both the acute and convalescent phases of COVID-19. The repertoires were released in a freely available public database intended as a resource for research on the immune response to SARS-CoV-2. The sample metadata nearly always contained a de-identified subject ID, COVID-19 status, age in years and sex. Samples were obtained from the ongoing ImmuneRACE study (first 160 participants) and from over 1,000 subjects provided by 6 global collaborators. HLA class I and class II types, where available, came from metadata supplied by the sample provider rather than from assay-based typing. Subjects who had been exposed to COVID-19, were actively infected with it, or had recovered from it provided the deeply sampled blood TCRbeta repertoires that made up the dataset. The prospective study material was composed of cDNA or gDNA derived from T cells, B-cell-depleted T cells, or PBMCs.

This clone was observed once. The specificity of this receptor is unknown. Per-base quality was not reported, and no clone a single base away is much larger than it. Each collaborating institution followed its own protocols to collect whole blood in K2EDTA tubes. For TCRbeta analysis, collaborator samples were shipped as frozen whole blood, as isolated PBMCs, or as DNA extracted from either sample type. What the authors observed across the whole study: The amount of clinical and demographic metadata varied by source and participant and was provided uncurated.

The immunoSEQ Assay, a bias-controlled multiplex PCR, was used to amplify TCRbeta CDR3 regions from genomic DNA. The authors' analysis ran thus. The number of nucleated cells in each sample was estimated from the amplification of reference gene primers within the assay. To quantify the absolute abundance of each unique TCRbeta CDR3 rearrangement, sequence reads were collapsed and filtered. For each sample, productive Simpson clonality was calculated as the square root of Simpson's diversity index over productive rearrangements. TCRdb took over this immuneACCESS table, retaining in-frame rearrangements with V and J assigned. Such tables are incomplete; in checked studies, under half of the missing clones stem from an unresolved V gene, and the remainder is unexplained. V and J calls and clone size are given by that table; D and trimming were obtained from the DNA. The table for this sample lists around 35,000 clones; roughly 90% of them were counted only once. The top ten hold roughly 13% of the sample.

The CDR3 starts with the cysteine, ends with the phenylalanine, and has 17 residues. Left in the record is the CDR3 DNA by itself, 51 bases read in frame from the first base. This sequence was found in a human donor in a cohort sampled during active COVID-19. Recombination joined TRBV21-1 with TRBJ2-4; the table's D call of TRBD2 was not tested on the DNA. TRBV21-1 corresponds to a pseudogene. The specimen sequenced was peripheral blood. The bases are TGTGCCAGCAGCAAGGGCGGGGTGTGTTTTGACAAAAACATTCAGTACTTC. Translated, it gives CASSKGGVCFDKNIQYF.